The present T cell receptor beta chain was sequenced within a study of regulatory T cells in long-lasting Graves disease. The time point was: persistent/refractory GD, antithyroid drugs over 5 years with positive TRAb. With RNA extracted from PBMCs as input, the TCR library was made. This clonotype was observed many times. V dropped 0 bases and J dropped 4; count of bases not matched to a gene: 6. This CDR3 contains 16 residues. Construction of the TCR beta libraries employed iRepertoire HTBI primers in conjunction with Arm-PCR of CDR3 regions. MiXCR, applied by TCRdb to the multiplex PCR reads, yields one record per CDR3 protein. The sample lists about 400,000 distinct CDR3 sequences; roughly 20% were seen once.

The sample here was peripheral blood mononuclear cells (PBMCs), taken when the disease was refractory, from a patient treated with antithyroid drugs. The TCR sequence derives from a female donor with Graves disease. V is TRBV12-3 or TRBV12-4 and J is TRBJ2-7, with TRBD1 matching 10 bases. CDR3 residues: CASSLAGGTGAYEQYF. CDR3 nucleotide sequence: TGTGCCAGCAGTTTAGCCGGCGGGACAGGGGCGTACGAGCAGTACTTC.